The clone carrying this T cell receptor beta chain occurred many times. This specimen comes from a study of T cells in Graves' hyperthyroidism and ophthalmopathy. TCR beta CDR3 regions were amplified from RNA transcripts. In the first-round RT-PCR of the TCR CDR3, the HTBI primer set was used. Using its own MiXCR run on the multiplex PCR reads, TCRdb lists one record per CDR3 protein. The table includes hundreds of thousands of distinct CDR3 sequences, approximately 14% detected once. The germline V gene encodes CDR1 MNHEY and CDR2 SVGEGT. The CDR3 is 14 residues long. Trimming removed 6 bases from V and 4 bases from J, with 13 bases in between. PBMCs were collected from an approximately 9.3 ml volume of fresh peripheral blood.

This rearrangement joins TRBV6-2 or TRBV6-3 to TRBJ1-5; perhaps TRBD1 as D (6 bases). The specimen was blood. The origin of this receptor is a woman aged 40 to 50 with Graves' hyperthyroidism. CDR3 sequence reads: CASRKGQINQPQHF. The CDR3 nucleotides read TGTGCCAGCAGGAAGGGACAAATAAATCAGCCCCAGCATTTT.